The TCR beta chain described here comes from a study of cytotoxic CD8 clonotypes in ibrutinib-treated CLL (dated by TCRdb to the early 2020s). About the investigation overall: In this cohort, approximately 15 patients were treatment-naive and ten to eleven were relapsed/refractory, while about 17 had unmutated IGHV. Partial responses were observed in about 24 patients and complete responses in 2; after a median follow-up of around 64 months, remission was maintained in roughly 14 patients and progression was observed in approximately twelve. The response samples were drawn at a median of roughly twelve months into treatment, with a range of about 6 to 36 months. On average, each sample had 255,043 productive templates and roughly 95,000 productive rearrangements. Of the approximately 86 participants in the trial, roughly 25 had longitudinal samples available. Cryopreserved peripheral blood mononuclear cells were collected at three points: before therapy, at response, and at either sustained remission or disease progression. Every remission and progressive disease sample was obtained while ibrutinib was still being received by the patients.

Each clonotype received, on average, 10x coverage in deep resolution sequencing performed on a MiSeq, where the target depth lay between 1 in 1 million and 1 in 200,000 T cells. The immunoSEQ hsTCRB Kit was used to generate the TCR beta libraries. On the study's bioinformatics: ImmunoSEQ Data Assistant and ImmunoSEQ Analyzer were used for data analysis, and V, D and J genes were assigned according to IMGT definitions. Clonality, with values ranging from 0 to 1, was calculated as one minus the normalized Shannon entropy of productive rearrangement frequencies. Only overrepresented clonotypes making up at least 0.05% of the repertoire of each patient were included in the public clonotype analysis. Approximately 13 age-matched healthy donor repertoires from immuneACCESS served as clonality controls. TCRdb provides this immuneACCESS table in a form limited to in-frame rearrangements. Some clones are lacking; in checked studies, under half of them reflect an unresolved V gene, and why the rest are absent is not known. V, J and clone size are taken as reported in that table, and D and trimming were inferred from the DNA itself. Within this sample are roughly 76,000 clones, with around 84% of them counted one time only. The ten largest clones add up to less than 9% of the sample.

What the study reported, not specific to this receptor: Public clonotypes were rare and either shrank or stayed stable during treatment, and the rise in clonality at ibrutinib response reflected expansion of private clonotypes. An increase in clonality was observed at ibrutinib response, with clonality remaining stable during sustained remission and falling back toward baseline at progression. Sampling times were not matched between sustained-remission and progressing patients, and lymph node repertoires were not studied. Baseline clonality exceeded that of age-matched healthy donors and correlated strongly with circulating CD8+ T-cell counts.

Sequences MRHNA (CDR1) and SNTAGT (CDR2) are obtained from the germline V gene. From cysteine to phenylalanine, the CDR3 is 16 amino acids long. The DNA shown is the 48-base CDR3, in frame from base 1. Germline trimming amounts to 6 bases on V and 0 bases on J, with 9 as the count of junction bases outside the gene matches. The time point label on this specimen signifies: progressive disease on ibrutinib. For TCR beta library preparation, around 1.8 micrograms of genomic DNA were extracted from the cryopreserved PBMCs. High-throughput TCR beta sequencing was performed on longitudinal blood samples from CLL patients receiving ibrutinib monotherapy. The patients took part in an open-label, single-center phase 2 trial of ibrutinib monotherapy. Details on this clone: No antigen is known for it. Within one base of it there is no much larger clone, and no base qualities were kept.

The sequence is built from TRBV6-4 and TRBJ1-2; TRBD1 fits 8 bases in the junction. The source material was PBMCs, sampled at disease progression, from a patient treated with ibrutinib. The receptor was isolated from a human donor with chronic lymphocytic leukemia. The sequenced DNA: TGTGCCAGCAGCCCCCTTTGGGACAGGACTAACTATGGCTACACCTTC. The resulting protein is CASSPLWDRTNYGYTF.